What follows is one T cell receptor beta chain and its context. Its antigen is currently unknown. cDNA libraries for TCR beta contained unique molecular identifiers. Using its own MiXCR run on the PCR reads, TCRdb lists one record per CDR3 protein. The data hold roughly 670,000 distinct CDR3 sequences, with 59% observed a single time. This sample was taken from a study of post-analysis software for immune sequencing data. Germline-derived CDR1 and CDR2 are LGHNA and YSLEER. CDR3 size: 16 residues. The ends lost 2 bases at V and 2 bases at J; junction bases unmatched: 5. Study results and limitations: Strong co-clustering by F measure was evident for samples that had been prepared in the same batch. When patients were compared with controls, about 5 TRBV segments were more frequent, TRBV5-6, TRBV5-1 and TRBV20-1 among them.

This chain uses TRBV4-3 with TRBJ2-5; the match to TRBD2 covers 10 bases. Sequencing was carried out using blood. This receptor was taken from a girl aged 2-10 years with multiple sclerosis. CDR3: CASSQNSGGNQETQYF. For the CDR3, the DNA is TGCGCCAGCAGCCAAAATAGCGGGGGGAATCAAGAGACCCAGTACTTC.